This T cell receptor (beta chain) came from a study of blood T cell repertoires in COVID-19. Study-wide context: Some COVID-19 samples were acute and others convalescent; all came from the United States, Italy and Spain. Sources were T cells, B-cell-depleted T cells, or PBMCs; the material itself was cDNA or gDNA.

In the original processing: Amplification with reference gene primers provided the estimates of nucleated cell counts. Using immunoSEQ multiplex PCR, the repertoire was profiled, and TCRdb retains in-frame clones only, with some absent. D and trimming were read from the DNA, whereas the V and J calls and clone size are those reported in that table. The sample contains more than 250,000 clones, approximately 86% of which appear only once. Trimming cost V 4 bases and J 6 bases; bases outside gene matches: 5. The CDR3 spans 15 residues. The V gene's germline CDR1 is KGHDR and CDR2 SFDVKD. The receptor was derived from a man aged 18 to 29 with active or convalescent COVID-19. Sequences were obtained from peripheral blood. The chain links TRBV24-1 to TRBJ1-5; TRBD1 agrees at 10 bases. CDR3 bases: TGTGCCACCAGTGAAGGGACAGGGGTCGGTCAGCCCCAGCATTTT. It is translated as CATSEGTGVGQPQHF.